This T cell receptor beta chain was captured in a study of blood T cell repertoires in COVID-19. At the level of the study: Both acute and convalescent COVID-19 samples were obtained from the United States, Italy and Spain. T cells, B-cell-depleted T cells, or PBMCs supplied cDNA or gDNA.

This clone has just a few counts. Per the authors' pipeline: Using reference gene primer amplification, nucleated cell counts were estimated. The method was immunoSEQ multiplex PCR; TCRdb's version includes in-frame clones alone and lacks a portion of them. V, J and clone size are taken as reported in that table, and D and trimming were inferred from the DNA itself. The repertoire holds 150,000 to 200,000 clones, with about nine tenths as singletons. This receptor was obtained from a woman in her forties or fifties with acute or convalescent COVID-19. Sample: peripheral blood.

CDR3 residues: CASSEADSNYGYTF. The CDR3 DNA reads as TGTGCCAGCAGTGAAGCGGACAGTAACTATGGCTACACCTTC. The J gene is TRBJ1-2, the V gene TRBV6-1, with D possibly being TRBD1 (6 bases). The V gene lost 0 bases and the J gene lost 1 base, with 6 bases spanning the gap. The CDR3 is made up of 14 amino acids. Germline-derived CDR1 and CDR2 are MNHNS and SASEGT.